This T cell receptor (beta chain) was observed in a study of blood T cell repertoires in COVID-19. Assay used: immunoSEQ multiplex PCR; TCRdb lists only in-frame clones, some missing. This sample has 53,000 or so clones, with 75% to 80% found just once. This sequence was found in a man aged 65-85 years with active or convalescent COVID-19. Sequencing input: peripheral blood.

The CDR3 protein is CASTSSLGETQYF. The CDR3 region has the DNA TGTGCCAGCACCTCTAGCTTAGGAGAGACCCAGTACTTC. The chain is built from TRBV6-5 and TRBJ2-5; D may be TRBD2 (5 bases). Looked up from germline, CDR1 is MNHEY and CDR2 is SVGAGI. This CDR3 comprises 13 residues. Trimming shortened V by 7 bases and J by 4 bases, and 13 bases separated the two germline ends.